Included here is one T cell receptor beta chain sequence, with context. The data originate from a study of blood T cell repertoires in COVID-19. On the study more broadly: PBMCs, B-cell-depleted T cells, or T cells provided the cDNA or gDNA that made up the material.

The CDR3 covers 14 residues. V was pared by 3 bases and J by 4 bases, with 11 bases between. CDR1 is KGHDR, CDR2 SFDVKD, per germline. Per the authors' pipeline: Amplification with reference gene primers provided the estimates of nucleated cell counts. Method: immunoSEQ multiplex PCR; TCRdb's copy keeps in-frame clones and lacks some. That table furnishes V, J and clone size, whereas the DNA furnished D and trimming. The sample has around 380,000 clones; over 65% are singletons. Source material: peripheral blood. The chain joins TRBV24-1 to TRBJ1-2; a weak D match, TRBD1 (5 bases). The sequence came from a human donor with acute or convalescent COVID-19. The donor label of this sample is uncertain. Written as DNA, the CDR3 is TGTGCCACCAGTGATAACGGTGGGGCCTATGGCTACACCTTC. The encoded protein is CATSDNGGAYGYTF.